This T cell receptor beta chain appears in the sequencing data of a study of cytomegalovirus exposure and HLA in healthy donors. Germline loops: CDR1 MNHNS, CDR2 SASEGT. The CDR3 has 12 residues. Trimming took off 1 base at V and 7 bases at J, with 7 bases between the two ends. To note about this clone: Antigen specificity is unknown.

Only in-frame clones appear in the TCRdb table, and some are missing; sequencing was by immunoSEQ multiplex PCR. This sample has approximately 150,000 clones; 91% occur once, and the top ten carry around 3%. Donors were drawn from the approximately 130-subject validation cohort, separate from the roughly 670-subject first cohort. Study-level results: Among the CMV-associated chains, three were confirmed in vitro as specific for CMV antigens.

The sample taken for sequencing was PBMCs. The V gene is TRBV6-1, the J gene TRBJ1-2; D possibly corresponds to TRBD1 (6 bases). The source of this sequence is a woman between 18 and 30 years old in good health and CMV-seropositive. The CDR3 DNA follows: TGTGCCAGCAGTGAAGTAGGGGGTGGCTACACCTTC. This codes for CASSEVGGGYTF.